A single TCR beta chain is shown here with its context. These data belong to a study of blood T cell repertoires in COVID-19. About the research overall: Samples representing acute and convalescent COVID-19 were sourced from the United States, Italy and Spain. T cells, B-cell-depleted T cells, or PBMCs provided the cDNA or gDNA that served as material.

Looked up from germline, CDR1 is LGHDT and CDR2 is YNNKEL (reference sequence). This CDR3 contains 14 residues. The V end lost 1 base, the J end lost 1 base, and 7 bases lay between the germline ends. Authors' analysis steps: Researchers report that nucleated cell counts were estimated from reference gene primer amplification. Some clones are missing from TCRdb's copy, which holds only in-frame ones; the method was immunoSEQ multiplex PCR. The DNA was the basis for D and trimming; V, J and clone size are from that table. The sample lists under 65,000 clones, around nine tenths occurring once. This receptor was identified in a man of 80 years or more with acute or convalescent COVID-19. The chain links TRBV3-1 (or the pseudogene TRBV3-2) to TRBJ1-1; D call uncertain. What was sequenced was peripheral blood. Here the CDR3 DNA reads TGTGCCAGCAGCCAAGGAGGAGGGAACACTGAAGCTTTCTTT. It specifies CASSQGGGNTEAFF.